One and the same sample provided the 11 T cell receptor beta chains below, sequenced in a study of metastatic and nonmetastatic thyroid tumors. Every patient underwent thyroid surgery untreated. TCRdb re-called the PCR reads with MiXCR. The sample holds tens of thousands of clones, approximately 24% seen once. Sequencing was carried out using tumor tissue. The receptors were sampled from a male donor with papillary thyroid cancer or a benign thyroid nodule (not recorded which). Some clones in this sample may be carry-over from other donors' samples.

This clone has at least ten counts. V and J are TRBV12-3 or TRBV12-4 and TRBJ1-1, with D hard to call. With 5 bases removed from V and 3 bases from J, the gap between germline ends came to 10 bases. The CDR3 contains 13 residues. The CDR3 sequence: CASSVQRDTEAFF. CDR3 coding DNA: TGTGCCAGCAGTGTTCAGCGGGACACTGAAGCTTTCTTT.

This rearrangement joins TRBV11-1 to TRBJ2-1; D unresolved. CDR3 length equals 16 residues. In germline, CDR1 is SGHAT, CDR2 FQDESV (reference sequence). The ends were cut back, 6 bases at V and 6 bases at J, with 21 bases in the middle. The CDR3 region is CASSLTPSPPFNEQFF. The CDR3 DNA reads TGTGCCAGCAGTTTAACCCCTAGTCCGCCCTTCAATGAGCAGTTCTTC.

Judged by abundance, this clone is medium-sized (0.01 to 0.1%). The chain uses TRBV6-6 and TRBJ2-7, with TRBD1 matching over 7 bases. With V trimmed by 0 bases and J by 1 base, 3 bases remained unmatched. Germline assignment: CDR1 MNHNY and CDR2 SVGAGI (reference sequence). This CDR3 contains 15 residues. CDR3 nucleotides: TGTGCCAGCAGTTACTCTTGGACAGGTTCCTACGAGCAGTACTTC. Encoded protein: CASSYSWTGSYEQYF.

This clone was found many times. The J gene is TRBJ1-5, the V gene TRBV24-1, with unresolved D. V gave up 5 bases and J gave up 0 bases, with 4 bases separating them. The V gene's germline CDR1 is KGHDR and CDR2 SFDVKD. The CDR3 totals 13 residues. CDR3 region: CATSGDSNQPQHF. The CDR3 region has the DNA TGTGCCACCAGTGGCGATAGCAATCAGCCCCAGCATTTT.

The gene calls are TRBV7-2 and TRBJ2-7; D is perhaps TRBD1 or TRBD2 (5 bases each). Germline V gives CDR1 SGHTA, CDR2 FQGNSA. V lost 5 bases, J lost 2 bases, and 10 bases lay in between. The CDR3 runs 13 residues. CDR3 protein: CASSTRGPYEQYF. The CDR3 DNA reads TGTGCCAGCAGCACTAGGGGACCCTACGAGCAGTACTTC. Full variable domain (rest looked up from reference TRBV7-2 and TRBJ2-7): GAGVSQSPSNKVTEKGKDVELRCDPISGHTALYWYRQSLGQGLEFLIYFQGNSAPDKSGLPSDRFSAERTGGSVSTLTIQRTQQEDSAVYLCASSTRGPYEQYFGPGTRLTVT.

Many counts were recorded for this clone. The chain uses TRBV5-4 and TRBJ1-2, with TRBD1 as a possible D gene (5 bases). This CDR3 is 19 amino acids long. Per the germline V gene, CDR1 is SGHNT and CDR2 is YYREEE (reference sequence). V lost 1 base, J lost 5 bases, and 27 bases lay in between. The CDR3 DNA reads TGTGCCAGCAGCTTGTGGGGGAGCGGACATGGGGTGAGAGGGTATGGCTACACCTTC. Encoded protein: CASSLWGSGHGVRGYGYTF.

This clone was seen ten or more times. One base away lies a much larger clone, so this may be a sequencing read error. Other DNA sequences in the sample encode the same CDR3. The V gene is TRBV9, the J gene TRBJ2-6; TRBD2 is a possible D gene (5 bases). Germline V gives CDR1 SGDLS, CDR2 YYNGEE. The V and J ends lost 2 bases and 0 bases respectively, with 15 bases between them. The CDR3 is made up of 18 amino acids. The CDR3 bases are TGTGCCAGCAGCGTCCGGACGAGCGGATTCTCTGGGGCCAACGTCCTGACTTTC. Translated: CASSVRTSGFSGANVLTF.

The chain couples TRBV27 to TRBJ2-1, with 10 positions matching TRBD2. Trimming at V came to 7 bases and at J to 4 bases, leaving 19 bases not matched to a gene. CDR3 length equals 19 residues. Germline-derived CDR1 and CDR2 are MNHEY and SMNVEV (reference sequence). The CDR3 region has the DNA TGTGCCAGCATATCATCAGGGGGTACTAGCGGGACCTCGTACAATGAGCAGTTCTTC. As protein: CASISSGGTSGTSYNEQFF.

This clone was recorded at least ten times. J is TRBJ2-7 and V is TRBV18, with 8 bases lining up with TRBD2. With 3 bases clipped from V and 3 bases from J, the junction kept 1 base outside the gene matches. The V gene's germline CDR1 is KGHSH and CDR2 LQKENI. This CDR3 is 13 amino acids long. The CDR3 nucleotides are TGTGCCAGCTCACCTGGGACTAGCTACGAGCAGTACTTC. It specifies CASSPGTSYEQYF.

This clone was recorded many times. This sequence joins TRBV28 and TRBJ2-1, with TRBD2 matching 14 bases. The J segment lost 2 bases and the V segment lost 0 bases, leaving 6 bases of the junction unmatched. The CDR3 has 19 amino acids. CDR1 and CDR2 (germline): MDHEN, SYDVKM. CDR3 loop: CASSLWAGTSGSTYNEQFF. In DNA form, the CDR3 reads TGTGCCAGCAGTTTATGGGCCGGGACTAGCGGGAGTACCTACAATGAGCAGTTCTTC.

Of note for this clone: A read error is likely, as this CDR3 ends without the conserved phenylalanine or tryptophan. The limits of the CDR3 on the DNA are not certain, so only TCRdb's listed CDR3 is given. The CDR3 region is CASGRLSGSRREKRLC. The chain joins TRBV28 to TRBJ1-4. The germline CDR1 and CDR2 sequences are MDHEN and SYDVKM. The CDR3 is 16 residues long, counting both termini.